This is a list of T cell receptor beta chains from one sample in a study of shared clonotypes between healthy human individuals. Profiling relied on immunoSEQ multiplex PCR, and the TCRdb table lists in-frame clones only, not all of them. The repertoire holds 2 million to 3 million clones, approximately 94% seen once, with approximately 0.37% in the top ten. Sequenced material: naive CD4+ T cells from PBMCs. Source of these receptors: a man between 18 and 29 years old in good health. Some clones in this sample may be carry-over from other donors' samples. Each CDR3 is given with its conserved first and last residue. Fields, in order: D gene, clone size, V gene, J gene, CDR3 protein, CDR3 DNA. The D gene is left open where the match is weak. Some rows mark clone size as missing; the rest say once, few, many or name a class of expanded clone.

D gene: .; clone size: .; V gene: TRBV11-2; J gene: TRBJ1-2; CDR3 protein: CASSQIGKGYGYTF; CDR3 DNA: TGTGCCAGCAGCCAAATCGGGAAGGGCTATGGCTACACCTTC
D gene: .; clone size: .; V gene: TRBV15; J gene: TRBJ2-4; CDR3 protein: CATSRSSTVNIQYF; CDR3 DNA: TGTGCCACCAGCAGGTCTAGTACGGTGAACATTCAGTACTTC
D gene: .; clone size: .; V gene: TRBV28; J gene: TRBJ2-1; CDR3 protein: CASRDRYNEQFF; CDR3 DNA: TGTGCCAGCCGGGATAGGTACAATGAGCAGTTCTTC
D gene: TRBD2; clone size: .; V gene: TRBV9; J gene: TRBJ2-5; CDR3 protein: CASSQTLAGGPVETQYF; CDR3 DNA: TGTGCCAGCAGCCAAACACTAGCGGGAGGGCCTGTGGAGACCCAGTACTTC
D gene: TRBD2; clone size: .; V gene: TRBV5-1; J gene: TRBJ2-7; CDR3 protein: CASTTGTSGRLFTYEQYF; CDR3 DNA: TGCGCCAGCACCACCGGGACTAGCGGGAGGTTATTCACCTACGAGCAGTACTTC
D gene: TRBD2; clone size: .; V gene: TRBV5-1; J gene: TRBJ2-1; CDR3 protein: CASSLSVFERERSGFYNEQFF; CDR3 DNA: TGCGCCAGCAGTCTTTCGGTTTTTGAGCGGGAGAGGAGTGGTTTCTACAATGAGCAGTTCTTC
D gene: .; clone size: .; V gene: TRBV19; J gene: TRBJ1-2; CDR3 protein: CASSTQGGNYGYTF; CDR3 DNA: TGTGCCAGTAGTACCCAGGGCGGGAACTATGGCTACACCTTC
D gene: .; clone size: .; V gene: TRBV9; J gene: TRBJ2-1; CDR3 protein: CASSVEGLNSYNEQFF; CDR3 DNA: TGTGCCAGCAGCGTAGAGGGGTTAAACTCCTACAATGAGCAGTTCTTC
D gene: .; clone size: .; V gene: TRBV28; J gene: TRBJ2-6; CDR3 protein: CASSWGVGSGANVLTF; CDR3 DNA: TGTGCCAGCAGTTGGGGGGTAGGCTCTGGGGCCAACGTCCTGACTTTC
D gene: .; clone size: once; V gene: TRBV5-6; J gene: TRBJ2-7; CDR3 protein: CASGAGLRGQYF; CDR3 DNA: TGTGCCAGCGGGGCTGGGCTACGCGGGCAGTACTTC
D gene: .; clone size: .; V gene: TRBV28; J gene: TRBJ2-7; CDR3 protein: CASSLQGKSSYEQYF; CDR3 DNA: TGTGCCAGCAGTTTACAGGGTAAAAGCTCCTACGAGCAGTACTTC
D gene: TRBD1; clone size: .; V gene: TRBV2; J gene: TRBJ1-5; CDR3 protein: CASSAEGADARPQHF; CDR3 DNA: TGTGCCAGCAGTGCGGAGGGGGCGGACGCTCGGCCCCAGCATTTT
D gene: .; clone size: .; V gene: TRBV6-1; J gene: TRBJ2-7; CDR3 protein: CASSEWIKRGSYEQYF; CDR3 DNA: TGTGCCAGCAGTGAATGGATAAAAAGGGGGTCCTACGAGCAGTACTTC
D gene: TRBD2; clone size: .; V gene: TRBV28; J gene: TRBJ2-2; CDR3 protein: CASSPGLAANTGELFF; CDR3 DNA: TGTGCCAGCAGTCCGGGACTAGCGGCGAACACCGGGGAGCTGTTTTTT
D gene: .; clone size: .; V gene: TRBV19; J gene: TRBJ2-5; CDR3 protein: CASRDQETQYF; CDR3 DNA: TGTGCCAGTAGAGACCAAGAGACCCAGTACTTC
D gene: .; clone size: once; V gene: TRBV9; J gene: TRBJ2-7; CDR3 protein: CASNRMGGDEQYF; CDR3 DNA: TGTGCCAGCAACCGAATGGGGGGAGACGAGCAGTACTTC
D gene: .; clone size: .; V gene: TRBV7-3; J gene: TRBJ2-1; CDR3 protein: CASSFGRSSYNEQFF; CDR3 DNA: TGTGCCAGCAGCTTCGGCAGGAGCTCCTACAATGAGCAGTTCTTC
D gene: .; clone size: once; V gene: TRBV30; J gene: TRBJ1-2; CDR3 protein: CAWRTGQQFNYGYTF; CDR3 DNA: TGTGCCTGGAGGACCGGACAGCAGTTTAACTATGGCTACACCTTC
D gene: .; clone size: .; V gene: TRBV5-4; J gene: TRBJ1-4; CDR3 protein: CASSPDSTDEKLFF; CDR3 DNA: TGTGCCAGCAGCCCTGACTCCACGGATGAAAAACTGTTTTTT
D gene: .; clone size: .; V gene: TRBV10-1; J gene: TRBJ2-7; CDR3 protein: CASSESGGSYEQYF; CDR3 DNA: TGCGCCAGCAGTGAGTCAGGAGGATCCTACGAGCAGTACTTC
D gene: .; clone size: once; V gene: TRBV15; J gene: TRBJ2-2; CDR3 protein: CATSSADGELFF; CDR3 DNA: TGTGCCACCAGCAGTGCTGACGGGGAGCTGTTTTTT
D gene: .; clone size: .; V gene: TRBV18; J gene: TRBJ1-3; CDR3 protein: CASSLTGSGNTIYF; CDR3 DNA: TGTGCCAGCTCACTCACAGGGTCTGGAAACACCATATATTTT
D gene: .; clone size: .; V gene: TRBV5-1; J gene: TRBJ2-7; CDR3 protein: CASSFEPSSRTYEQYF; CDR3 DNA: TGCGCCAGCAGCTTCGAACCCTCCTCGAGGACCTACGAGCAGTACTTC
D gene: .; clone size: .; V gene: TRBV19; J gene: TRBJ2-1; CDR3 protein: CASSTRDGLYNEQFF; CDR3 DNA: TGTGCCAGTAGTACCCGGGACGGCCTCTACAATGAGCAGTTCTTC
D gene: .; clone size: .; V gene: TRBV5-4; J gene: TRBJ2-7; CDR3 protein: CASSLEAASGYEQYF; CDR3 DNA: TGTGCCAGCAGCTTGGAAGCCGCCTCGGGATACGAGCAGTACTTC
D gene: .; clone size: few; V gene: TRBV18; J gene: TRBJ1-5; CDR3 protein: CASSPQGQTQHF; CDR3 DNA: TGTGCCAGCTCACCGCAGGGCCAGACCCAGCATTTT
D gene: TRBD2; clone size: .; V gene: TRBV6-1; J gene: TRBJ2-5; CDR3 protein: CASSSGRPQETQYF; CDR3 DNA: TGTGCCAGCAGTAGCGGGAGGCCCCAAGAGACCCAGTACTTC
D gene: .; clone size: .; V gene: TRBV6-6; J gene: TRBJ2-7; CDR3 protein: CASSYGQDGFQYF; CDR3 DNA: TGTGCCAGCAGTTACGGGCAGGACGGCTTCCAGTACTTC
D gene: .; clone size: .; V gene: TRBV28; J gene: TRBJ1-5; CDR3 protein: CASSFGGVIIQPQHF; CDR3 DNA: TGTGCCAGCAGTTTTGGGGGGGTAATTATTCAGCCCCAGCATTTT
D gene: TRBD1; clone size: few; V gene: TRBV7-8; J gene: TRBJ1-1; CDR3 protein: CASSLGDRLGGNTEAFF; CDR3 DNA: TGTGCCAGCAGCTTAGGGGACAGGCTGGGTGGGAACACTGAAGCTTTCTTT
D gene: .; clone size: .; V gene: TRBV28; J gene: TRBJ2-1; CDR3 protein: CASGNYGVANEQFF; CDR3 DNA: TGTGCCAGCGGTAATTATGGGGTAGCAAATGAGCAGTTCTTC
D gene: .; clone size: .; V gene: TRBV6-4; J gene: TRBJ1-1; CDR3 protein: CASSDEGGTEAFF; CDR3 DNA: TGTGCCAGCAGTGACGAGGGGGGGACTGAAGCTTTCTTT
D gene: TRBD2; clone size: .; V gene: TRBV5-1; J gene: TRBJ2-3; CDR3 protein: CASSLGSSGSSDTQYF; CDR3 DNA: TGCGCCAGCAGCTTGGGTTCTAGCGGGAGCTCGGATACGCAGTATTTT
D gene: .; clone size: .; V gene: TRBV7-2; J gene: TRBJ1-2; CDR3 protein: CASSFPQGNYGYTF; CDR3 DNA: TGTGCCAGCAGCTTTCCCCAGGGGAACTATGGCTACACCTTC
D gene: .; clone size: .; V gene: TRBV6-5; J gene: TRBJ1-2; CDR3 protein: CASGESGYTF; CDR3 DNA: TGTGCCAGTGGGGAGAGTGGCTACACCTTC
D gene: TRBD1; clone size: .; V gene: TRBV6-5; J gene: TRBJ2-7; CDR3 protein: CASSYGTGPYEQYF; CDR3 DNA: TGTGCCAGCAGTTATGGGACAGGGCCCTACGAGCAGTACTTC
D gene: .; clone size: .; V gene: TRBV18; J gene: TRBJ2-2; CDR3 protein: CASSPPGSYMGTGELFF; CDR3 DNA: TGTGCCAGCTCACCACCCGGATCGTACATGGGAACCGGGGAGCTGTTTTTT
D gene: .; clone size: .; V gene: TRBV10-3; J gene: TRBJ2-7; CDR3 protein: CAISELGLSSYEQYF; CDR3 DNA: TGTGCCATCAGTGAGTTGGGGCTAAGTTCCTACGAGCAGTACTTC
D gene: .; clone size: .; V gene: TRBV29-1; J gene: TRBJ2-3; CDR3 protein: CSVAGRATDTQYF; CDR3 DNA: TGCAGCGTTGCAGGCAGGGCTACAGATACGCAGTATTTT
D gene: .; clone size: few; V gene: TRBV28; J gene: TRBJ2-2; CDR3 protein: CASSSGKSGELFF; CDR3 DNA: TGTGCCAGCAGTTCCGGTAAATCCGGGGAGCTGTTTTTT
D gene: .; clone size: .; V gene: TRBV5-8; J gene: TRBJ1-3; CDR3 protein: CASSFLSPRSGNTIYF; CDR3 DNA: TGTGCCAGCAGCTTTCTTTCACCCCGCTCTGGAAACACCATATATTTT
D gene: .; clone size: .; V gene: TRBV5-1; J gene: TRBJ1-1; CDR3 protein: CASSLAGRTMNTEAFF; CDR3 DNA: TGCGCCAGCAGCCTGGCAGGGAGGACGATGAACACTGAAGCTTTCTTT
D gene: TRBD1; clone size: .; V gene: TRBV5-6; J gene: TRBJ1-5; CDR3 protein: CASSLQGGGQPQHF; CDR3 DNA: TGTGCCAGCAGCTTGCAGGGGGGAGGTCAGCCCCAGCATTTT
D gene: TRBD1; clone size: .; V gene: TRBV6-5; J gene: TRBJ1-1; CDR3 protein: CASSYYRGMTTEAFF; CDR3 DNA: TGTGCCAGCAGTTACTACAGGGGGATGACGACTGAAGCTTTCTTT
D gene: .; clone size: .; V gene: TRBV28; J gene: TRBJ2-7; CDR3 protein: CASSSPGRTYEQYF; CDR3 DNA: TGTGCCAGCAGCAGCCCGGGCCGGACCTACGAGCAGTACTTC
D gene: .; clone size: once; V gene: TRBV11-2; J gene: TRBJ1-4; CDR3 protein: CASSLPPLYKMGEKLFF; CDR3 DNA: TGTGCCAGCAGCTTACCCCCGCTCTACAAGATGGGGGAAAAACTGTTTTTT
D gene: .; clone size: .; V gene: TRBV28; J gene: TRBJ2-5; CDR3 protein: CASSPWDAVGRTQYF; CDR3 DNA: TGTGCCAGCAGTCCCTGGGATGCTGTTGGTAGGACCCAGTACTTC
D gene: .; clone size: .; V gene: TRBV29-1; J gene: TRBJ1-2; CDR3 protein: CTGGSDYGYTF; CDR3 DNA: TGCACCGGGGGTTCTGACTATGGCTACACCTTC